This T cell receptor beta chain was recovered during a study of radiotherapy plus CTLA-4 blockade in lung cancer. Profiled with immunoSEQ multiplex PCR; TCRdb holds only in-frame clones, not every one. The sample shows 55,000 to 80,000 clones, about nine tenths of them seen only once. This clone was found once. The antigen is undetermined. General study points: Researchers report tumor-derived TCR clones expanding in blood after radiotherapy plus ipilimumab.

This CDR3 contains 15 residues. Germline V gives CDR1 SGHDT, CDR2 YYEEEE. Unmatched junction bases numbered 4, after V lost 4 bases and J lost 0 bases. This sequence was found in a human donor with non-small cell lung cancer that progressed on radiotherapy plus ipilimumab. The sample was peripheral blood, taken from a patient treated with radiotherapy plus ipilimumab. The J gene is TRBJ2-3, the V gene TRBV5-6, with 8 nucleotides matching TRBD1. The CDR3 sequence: CASSMDRASTDTQYF. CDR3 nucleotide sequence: TGTGCCAGCAGCATGGACAGGGCGAGCACAGATACGCAGTATTTT.